The rows below give T cell receptor beta chains drawn from one sample of a study of CD8+ T cells in alopecia areata. The data were produced by immunoSEQ multiplex PCR, yet TCRdb's version contains in-frame clones alone and is incomplete. The data hold 250,000 to 300,000 clones, with 55% to 75% observed a single time. The specimen comprised CD4+ T cells sorted from blood, sampled at week 24, from a patient treated with tofacitinib. These receptors all come from a human donor with alopecia areata. The CDR3 runs from the conserved cysteine through the conserved F or W. Fields, in order: CDR3 protein, CDR3 DNA, J gene, D gene, V gene, clone size. A D gene is named only where the DNA matches it firmly. Size is stated for part of the rows, as once, few or many counts, or as a class when the clone is expanded.

CDR3 protein: CASSQGLAGEENIQYF
CDR3 DNA: TGTGCCAGCAGTCAGGGACTAGCGGGGGAGGAAAACATTCAGTACTTC
J gene: TRBJ2-4
D gene: TRBD2
V gene: TRBV27
clone size: NA

CDR3 protein: CASSLSLSGAATNEKLFF
CDR3 DNA: TGTGCCAGCAGTTTATCTCTTTCAGGGGCCGCAACTAATGAAAAACTGTTTTTT
J gene: TRBJ1-4
D gene: NA
V gene: TRBV27
clone size: few

CDR3 protein: CASSSGYTEAFF
CDR3 DNA: TGTGCCAGCAGTAGCGGGTACACTGAAGCTTTCTTT
J gene: TRBJ1-1
D gene: NA
V gene: TRBV28
clone size: few

CDR3 protein: CASSPTSGGRETQYF
CDR3 DNA: TGTGCCAGCAGTCCGACTAGCGGGGGGCGAGAGACCCAGTACTTC
J gene: TRBJ2-5
D gene: TRBD2
V gene: TRBV28
clone size: NA

CDR3 protein: CASSKALPRHNQPQHF
CDR3 DNA: TGCGCCAGCAGCAAGGCCCTCCCCCGGCACAATCAGCCCCAGCATTTT
J gene: TRBJ1-5
D gene: NA
V gene: TRBV4-3
clone size: NA

CDR3 protein: CASSLESVGGYTF
CDR3 DNA: TGTGCCAGCAGCTTAGAGTCGGTAGGAGGCTACACCTTC
J gene: TRBJ1-2
D gene: NA
V gene: TRBV7-2
clone size: once

CDR3 protein: CASSVGQGYGYTF
CDR3 DNA: TGTGCCAGCAGCGTCGGACAGGGCTATGGCTACACCTTC
J gene: TRBJ1-2
D gene: TRBD1
V gene: TRBV7-9
clone size: NA

CDR3 protein: CAWSDGGGTEAFF
CDR3 DNA: TGTGCCTGGAGTGACGGGGGAGGGACTGAAGCTTTCTTT
J gene: TRBJ1-1
D gene: NA
V gene: TRBV30
clone size: NA

CDR3 protein: CASRPGQGGNQPQHF
CDR3 DNA: TGTGCCAGCAGACCCGGACAGGGCGGCAATCAGCCCCAGCATTTT
J gene: TRBJ1-5
D gene: TRBD1
V gene: TRBV7-8
clone size: NA

CDR3 protein: CASSYDTARETQYF
CDR3 DNA: TGCGCCAGCAGCTATGACACGGCGCGAGAGACCCAGTACTTC
J gene: TRBJ2-5
D gene: NA
V gene: TRBV5-1
clone size: NA

CDR3 protein: CASSLTLTYEQYF
CDR3 DNA: TGTGCCAGCAGCTTGACATTGACCTACGAGCAGTACTTC
J gene: TRBJ2-7
D gene: NA
V gene: TRBV7-2
clone size: few

CDR3 protein: CASSPRLAEKLFF
CDR3 DNA: TGTGCCAGCAGCCCCCGATTGGCTGAAAAACTGTTTTTT
J gene: TRBJ1-4
D gene: NA
V gene: TRBV11-2
clone size: NA

CDR3 protein: CASSFFVRGRPDTQYF
CDR3 DNA: TGTGCCAGCAGCTTTTTTGTGAGGGGGCGCCCAGATACGCAGTATTTT
J gene: TRBJ2-3
D gene: TRBD1
V gene: TRBV7-9
clone size: NA

CDR3 protein: CASSLGTGTGGYEQYF
CDR3 DNA: TGTGCCAGCAGTTTAGGTACCGGGACAGGGGGCTACGAGCAGTACTTC
J gene: TRBJ2-7
D gene: TRBD1
V gene: TRBV6-5
clone size: few

CDR3 protein: CASSLAQGTETQYF
CDR3 DNA: TGTGCCAGCAGCTTAGCCCAGGGTACCGAGACCCAGTACTTC
J gene: TRBJ2-5
D gene: NA
V gene: TRBV7-9
clone size: NA

CDR3 protein: CATSRDRASGETQYF
CDR3 DNA: TGTGCCACCAGCAGAGATAGGGCAAGCGGGGAGACCCAGTACTTC
J gene: TRBJ2-5
D gene: NA
V gene: TRBV15
clone size: NA

CDR3 protein: CASSPGQGANEQYF
CDR3 DNA: TGTGCCAGCAGCCCTGGACAGGGGGCTAACGAGCAGTACTTC
J gene: TRBJ2-7
D gene: TRBD1
V gene: TRBV7-3
clone size: NA

CDR3 protein: CASSLYRGNSPLHF
CDR3 DNA: TGTGCCAGCAGTTTATATCGGGGCAATTCACCCCTCCACTTT
J gene: TRBJ1-6
D gene: NA
V gene: TRBV27
clone size: NA

CDR3 protein: CASSLRRAGYEQYF
CDR3 DNA: TGTGCCAGCAGCTTGAGGCGGGCGGGCTACGAGCAGTACTTC
J gene: TRBJ2-7
D gene: NA
V gene: TRBV7-9
clone size: few

CDR3 protein: CASSSTGSGEKLFF
CDR3 DNA: TGTGCCAGCAGCTCGACAGGGAGTGGTGAAAAACTGTTTTTT
J gene: TRBJ1-4
D gene: TRBD1
V gene: TRBV7-9
clone size: many

CDR3 protein: CASSFEGFGGSPLHF
CDR3 DNA: TGTGCCAGCAGTTTTGAGGGTTTCGGGGGGTCACCCCTCCACTTT
J gene: TRBJ1-6
D gene: NA
V gene: TRBV27
clone size: few

CDR3 protein: CASSWTGTGRGGYTF
CDR3 DNA: TGTGCCAGCAGCTGGACCGGGACTGGGAGAGGTGGCTACACCTTC
J gene: TRBJ1-2
D gene: NA
V gene: TRBV5-6
clone size: NA

CDR3 protein: CSVVTNSYEQYF
CDR3 DNA: TGCAGCGTTGTGACTAACTCCTACGAGCAGTACTTC
J gene: TRBJ2-7
D gene: NA
V gene: TRBV29-1
clone size: few

CDR3 protein: CASSHGFGYTF
CDR3 DNA: TGTGCCAGCAGTCATGGGTTCGGCTACACCTTC
J gene: TRBJ1-2
D gene: NA
V gene: TRBV25-1
clone size: NA

CDR3 protein: CASSLSRDRNEKLFF
CDR3 DNA: TGTGCCAGCAGCTTATCCCGGGACCGCAATGAAAAACTGTTTTTT
J gene: TRBJ1-4
D gene: NA
V gene: TRBV7-9
clone size: few

CDR3 protein: CAWSRGLKETQYF
CDR3 DNA: TGTGCCTGGAGTAGGGGACTTAAAGAGACCCAGTACTTC
J gene: TRBJ2-5
D gene: NA
V gene: TRBV30
clone size: NA

CDR3 protein: CASSLRRIEAFF
CDR3 DNA: TGTGCCAGCAGCTTACGGCGCATTGAAGCTTTCTTT
J gene: TRBJ1-1
D gene: NA
V gene: TRBV7-2
clone size: NA

CDR3 protein: CASSWPAGQDDQETQYF
CDR3 DNA: TGCGCCAGCAGCTGGCCTGCGGGACAGGATGACCAAGAGACCCAGTACTTC
J gene: TRBJ2-5
D gene: TRBD1
V gene: TRBV5-1
clone size: NA

CDR3 protein: CAISQAGTAYGYTF
CDR3 DNA: TGTGCCATCAGTCAAGCCGGGACAGCCTATGGCTACACCTTC
J gene: TRBJ1-2
D gene: TRBD1
V gene: TRBV10-3
clone size: NA

CDR3 protein: CASSAYLAGATDTQYF
CDR3 DNA: TGTGCCAGCAGCGCCTATCTAGCGGGGGCCACAGATACGCAGTATTTT
J gene: TRBJ2-3
D gene: TRBD2
V gene: TRBV9
clone size: NA

CDR3 protein: CAQNLGYDSPLHF
CDR3 DNA: TGTGCCCAAAATCTAGGATATGATTCACCCCTCCACTTT
J gene: TRBJ1-6
D gene: NA
V gene: TRBV30
clone size: NA

CDR3 protein: CASSSLGSSYNEQFF
CDR3 DNA: TGTGCCAGCAGCTCACTCGGTAGCTCCTACAATGAGCAGTTCTTC
J gene: TRBJ2-1
D gene: NA
V gene: TRBV7-2
clone size: few

CDR3 protein: CASRTHGEPYGYTF
CDR3 DNA: TGTGCCAGCAGAACTCACGGGGAACCCTATGGCTACACCTTC
J gene: TRBJ1-2
D gene: NA
V gene: TRBV6-5
clone size: NA

CDR3 protein: CASSTLWTSLHF
CDR3 DNA: TGTGCCAGCAGCACCCTTTGGACGTCCCTCCACTTT
J gene: TRBJ1-6
D gene: NA
V gene: TRBV7-2
clone size: NA

CDR3 protein: CASNSARVGNQPQHF
CDR3 DNA: TGTGCCAGTAATAGTGCCAGGGTAGGCAATCAGCCCCAGCATTTT
J gene: TRBJ1-5
D gene: NA
V gene: TRBV19
clone size: NA

CDR3 protein: CASSPTARQGRGYGYTF
CDR3 DNA: TGTGCCAGCAGCCCGACGGCTCGACAGGGAAGAGGGTATGGCTACACCTTC
J gene: TRBJ1-2
D gene: TRBD1
V gene: TRBV5-6
clone size: NA

CDR3 protein: CASSQIGVAQPQHF
CDR3 DNA: TGCGCCAGCAGCCAAATCGGGGTGGCTCAGCCCCAGCATTTT
J gene: TRBJ1-5
D gene: NA
V gene: TRBV4-3
clone size: few

CDR3 protein: CASSSFTNGDSPLHF
CDR3 DNA: TGTGCCAGCAGCTCCTTTACGAACGGGGATTCACCCCTCCACTTT
J gene: TRBJ1-6
D gene: NA
V gene: TRBV5-4
clone size: NA

CDR3 protein: CSVEESKGIHYGYTF
CDR3 DNA: TGCAGCGTTGAAGAGTCCAAGGGCATCCACTATGGCTACACCTTC
J gene: TRBJ1-2
D gene: NA
V gene: TRBV29-1
clone size: NA

CDR3 protein: CSADRDPWDGTEAFF
CDR3 DNA: TGCAGCGCTGACCGGGACCCTTGGGATGGAACTGAAGCTTTCTTT
J gene: TRBJ1-1
D gene: NA
V gene: TRBV29-1
clone size: few

CDR3 protein: CAILGGYMNTEAFF
CDR3 DNA: TGTGCCATCCTGGGCGGTTACATGAACACTGAAGCTTTCTTT
J gene: TRBJ1-1
D gene: NA
V gene: TRBV10-3
clone size: NA

CDR3 protein: CSVGQGYTGELFF
CDR3 DNA: TGCAGCGTTGGACAGGGATACACCGGGGAGCTGTTTTTT
J gene: TRBJ2-2
D gene: TRBD1
V gene: TRBV29-1
clone size: few

CDR3 protein: CASRELAIAGELFF
CDR3 DNA: TGTGCCAGCAGGGAGCTAGCGATAGCCGGGGAGCTGTTTTTT
J gene: TRBJ2-2
D gene: NA
V gene: TRBV2
clone size: NA

CDR3 protein: CSVPGSQETQYF
CDR3 DNA: TGCAGCGTCCCAGGGTCCCAAGAGACCCAGTACTTC
J gene: TRBJ2-5
D gene: NA
V gene: TRBV29-1
clone size: NA

CDR3 protein: CSARRAETQYF
CDR3 DNA: TGCAGTGCTAGACGTGCGGAGACCCAGTACTTC
J gene: TRBJ2-5
D gene: NA
V gene: TRBV20-1
clone size: NA

CDR3 protein: CASSSGRWGPWGDEQFF
CDR3 DNA: TGTGCTAGCAGCTCAGGCCGTTGGGGCCCTTGGGGCGATGAGCAGTTCTTC
J gene: TRBJ2-1
D gene: NA
V gene: TRBV7-7
clone size: NA

CDR3 protein: CASNAGTANTEAFF
CDR3 DNA: TGCGCCAGCAACGCCGGGACAGCCAACACTGAAGCTTTCTTT
J gene: TRBJ1-1
D gene: TRBD1
V gene: TRBV5-1
clone size: NA

CDR3 protein: CASSLERANYGYTF
CDR3 DNA: TGCGCCAGCAGCTTGGAGAGGGCCAACTATGGCTACACCTTC
J gene: TRBJ1-2
D gene: NA
V gene: TRBV5-1
clone size: NA

CDR3 protein: CASSLGQGYEQYF
CDR3 DNA: TGTGCCAGCAGTCTCGGACAGGGCTACGAGCAGTACTTC
J gene: TRBJ2-7
D gene: TRBD1
V gene: TRBV28
clone size: once

CDR3 protein: CASSSTSGRTPYGYTF
CDR3 DNA: TGTGCCAGCAGCTCCACGTCGGGCCGTACCCCTTATGGCTACACCTTC
J gene: TRBJ1-2
D gene: NA
V gene: TRBV11-2
clone size: NA

CDR3 protein: CATKVGDSGANVLTF
CDR3 DNA: TGTGCCACCAAAGTAGGGGACTCTGGGGCCAACGTCCTGACTTTC
J gene: TRBJ2-6
D gene: NA
V gene: TRBV10-3
clone size: NA

CDR3 protein: CAWSDRRGPQHF
CDR3 DNA: TGTGCCTGGAGTGATAGGAGGGGGCCCCAGCATTTT
J gene: TRBJ1-5
D gene: NA
V gene: TRBV30
clone size: once

CDR3 protein: CSVGQILNTEAFF
CDR3 DNA: TGCAGCGTGGGACAGATCTTGAACACTGAAGCTTTCTTT
J gene: TRBJ1-1
D gene: TRBD1
V gene: TRBV29-1
clone size: NA

CDR3 protein: CASSRSPGGRDEQYF
CDR3 DNA: TGTGCCAGCAGCAGGTCCCCAGGGGGCAGGGACGAGCAGTACTTC
J gene: TRBJ2-7
D gene: TRBD1
V gene: TRBV5-6
clone size: once

CDR3 protein: CSVEVVGAFF
CDR3 DNA: TGCAGCGTTGAAGTAGTAGGAGCTTTCTTT
J gene: TRBJ1-1
D gene: NA
V gene: TRBV29-1
clone size: NA

CDR3 protein: CASSESGRNYGYTF
CDR3 DNA: TGTGCCAGCAGTGAATCGGGTCGAAACTATGGCTACACCTTC
J gene: TRBJ1-2
D gene: NA
V gene: TRBV6-1
clone size: NA

CDR3 protein: CASSPEIGPGYNEQFF
CDR3 DNA: TGTGCCAGCAGTCCGGAAATAGGTCCGGGGTACAATGAGCAGTTCTTC
J gene: TRBJ2-1
D gene: NA
V gene: TRBV7-6
clone size: few

CDR3 protein: CASSLGGAFTGELFF
CDR3 DNA: TGTGCCAGCAGCTTAGGAGGGGCCTTCACCGGGGAGCTGTTTTTT
J gene: TRBJ2-2
D gene: NA
V gene: TRBV7-2
clone size: NA

CDR3 protein: CAWSRTGKGQPQHF
CDR3 DNA: TGTGCCTGGTCGAGGACGGGGAAGGGTCAGCCCCAGCATTTT
J gene: TRBJ1-5
D gene: NA
V gene: TRBV30
clone size: NA

CDR3 protein: CASSIQGTYNSPLHF
CDR3 DNA: TGTGCCAGCAGTATACAGGGGACCTATAATTCACCCCTCCACTTT
J gene: TRBJ1-6
D gene: TRBD1
V gene: TRBV5-6
clone size: NA